The 25 T cell receptor beta chains listed next were all sequenced from one sample in a study of a mutant IDH1 vaccine in newly diagnosed glioma. Time point reported: week 47, end of study. What each vaccine dose contained was 300 ug of mutant IDH1 20-mer peptide, accompanied by topical imiquimod. Using immunoSEQ multiplex PCR, the repertoire was profiled, and TCRdb retains in-frame clones only, with some absent. This table holds about 94,000 clones, roughly nine tenths found once. No antigen has been identified for these receptors. The sequenced sample was PBMCs, obtained from a glioma patient whose treatment included an IDH1 peptide vaccine. These receptor sequences come from a woman aged 50 to 60 with glioma.

On this clone: Distinct nucleotide sequences in the sample also encode this CDR3. The gene calls are TRBV6-1 and TRBJ1-2; TRBD1 matches 9 bases. CDR1 MNHNS and CDR2 SASEGT come from the germline V gene. This CDR3 is built from 13 residues. After removal of 3 bases from V and 7 bases from J, the junction contained 3 bases not matched to a gene. This CDR3 is CASSDRQGGGYTF. The DNA of the CDR3 is TGTGCCAGCAGTGATCGACAGGGGGGTGGCTACACCTTC.

The rearrangement links TRBV28 to TRBJ2-5, with unresolved D. Per germline, CDR1 MDHEN and CDR2 SYDVKM. With 2 bases removed from V and 2 bases from J, the gap between germline ends came to 9 bases. The CDR3 spans 14 residues. The DNA for the CDR3 is TGTGCCAGCAGTTTAATGGGGTGGCAAGAGACCCAGTACTTC. Translation: CASSLMGWQETQYF.

This chain uses TRBV9 with TRBJ2-1, with no clear D. From germline, CDR1 is SGDLS and CDR2 YYNGEE. The CDR3 consists of 13 residues. V lost 4 bases, J lost 5 bases, and 10 bases lay in between. The CDR3 sequence: CASSPRWNNEQFF. CDR3 DNA sequence: TGTGCCAGCAGCCCTCGGTGGAACAATGAGCAGTTCTTC.

This chain joins TRBV28 and TRBJ2-7; 10 bases map to TRBD2. With 5 bases clipped from V and 5 bases from J, the junction kept 6 bases outside the gene matches. CDR1 is MDHEN and CDR2 is SYDVKM in the germline V gene. The CDR3 is 14 residues long. CDR3 DNA: TGTGCCAGCAGTCCGACTAGCGGGCCCCACGAGCAGTACTTC. Amino acid sequence: CASSPTSGPHEQYF.

The genes are TRBV27 and TRBJ2-5, with D unresolved. The CDR3 has 13 amino acids. From germline, CDR1 is MNHEY and CDR2 SMNVEV (reference sequence). Trimming shortened V by 3 bases and J by 5 bases, and 10 bases separated the two germline ends. CDR3 protein: CASSFSRFETQYF. Here the CDR3 DNA reads TGTGCCAGCAGTTTCTCCAGGTTTGAGACCCAGTACTTC.

There are a few counts of this clone. This sequence joins TRBV29-1 and TRBJ2-4; D tentatively fits TRBD1 or TRBD2 (5 bases each). The germline CDR1 and CDR2 sequences are SQVTM and ANQGSEA. Trimming took off 4 bases at V and 13 bases at J, with 14 bases between the two ends. The CDR3 spans 11 residues. The CDR3 DNA follows: TGCAGCGTTGGGGACGATGGGTTCCAGTACTTC. Protein: CSVGDDGFQYF.

V gene TRBV27 combines with J gene TRBJ1-2, with 12 nucleotides matching TRBD1. The CDR3 runs 17 residues. CDR1 is MNHEY and CDR2 is SMNVEV in the germline V gene (reference sequence). Unmatched junction bases numbered 12, after V lost 8 bases and J lost 2 bases. The CDR3 loop is CASSLSGTGGLNYGYTF. The CDR3 DNA reads as TGTGCCAGCTCTCTTTCCGGGACAGGGGGCCTAAACTATGGCTACACCTTC.

This chain uses TRBV25-1 with TRBJ2-7; 10 bases map to TRBD1. J gave up 3 bases and V 1 base, and 0 bases lay outside the gene matches. CDR3 length: 14 amino acids. Germline V CDR1 and CDR2: MGHDK, SYGVNS. The CDR3 DNA reads as TGTGCCAGCAGTGAATGGACAGGGGGCTACGAGCAGTACTTC. Its protein is CASSEWTGGYEQYF.

The chain employs TRBV27 and TRBJ2-3, with D possibly TRBD1 on 6 matching bases. Germline V CDR1 and CDR2: MNHEY, SMNVEV (reference sequence). V lost 3 bases and J 6 bases, leaving 16 bases between the germline ends. This CDR3 is built from 15 residues. DNA of the CDR3: TGTGCCAGCAGTTTGAAGACAGGCCTCACGGATACGCAGTATTTT. The encoded protein is CASSLKTGLTDTQYF.

The chain is built from TRBV5-1 and TRBJ2-1, with TRBD2 identical over 8 bases. After removal of 4 bases from V and 6 bases from J, the junction contained 12 bases not matched to a gene. Germline loops: CDR1 SGHRS, CDR2 YFSETQ. The CDR3 runs to 16 residues. As DNA, the CDR3 is TGCGCCAGCAGCGGATCTAGCGGGCCAACCCTCAATGAGCAGTTCTTC. Protein product: CASSGSSGPTLNEQFF.

Only one count was recorded for this clone. The rearrangement links TRBV7-9 to TRBJ1-1; D gene unclear. This CDR3 region has 13 residues. V gave up 1 base and J gave up 4 bases, with 7 bases separating them. Germline V gene data show CDR1 as SEHNR and CDR2 as FQNEAQ (reference sequence). CDR3 residues: CASSLEVFTEAFF. The CDR3 coding sequence is TGTGCCAGCAGCTTAGAAGTTTTCACTGAAGCTTTCTTT.

The rearrangement joins TRBV28 to TRBJ2-7; D is unresolved. CDR1 and CDR2 (germline): MDHEN, SYDVKM. The CDR3 consists of 14 residues. V lost 3 bases and J 0 bases, leaving 9 bases between the germline ends. The CDR3 DNA sequence: TGTGCCAGCAGTTTCGTCGAATCCTCCTACGAGCAGTACTTC. This sequence encodes CASSFVESSYEQYF.

The rearrangement joins TRBV10-3 to TRBJ2-7, with 12 bases identical to TRBD1. This CDR3 has 14 amino acids. The J segment lost 4 bases and the V segment lost 7 bases, leaving 5 bases of the junction unmatched. Germline-derived CDR1 and CDR2 are ENHRY and SYGVKD. The CDR3 DNA sequence: TGTGCCATCAAGGGACAGGGGGCTGAATACGAGCAGTACTTC. It codes for CAIKGQGAEYEQYF.

The chain is built from TRBV14 and TRBJ2-2; D gene uncertain. V lost 4 bases and J 2 bases, leaving 14 bases between the germline ends. CDR3 length: 16 residues. Germline V gene data show CDR1 as SGHDN and CDR2 as FVKESK. DNA for the CDR3: TGTGCCAGCAGCCTCCGTGTGCCACCTAACACCGGGGAGCTGTTTTTT. It is translated as CASSLRVPPNTGELFF.

The chain couples TRBV13 to TRBJ2-3; TRBD2 matches at 9 bases. The CDR3 has 16 amino acids. V was pared by 5 bases and J by 0 bases, with 6 bases of the junction left unmatched. The germline V gene encodes CDR1 PRHDT and CDR2 FYEKMQ (reference sequence). The CDR3 is CASSMRLAVSTDTQYF. In DNA, the CDR3 is TGTGCCAGCAGCATGAGACTAGCGGTTAGCACAGATACGCAGTATTTT.

The gene calls are TRBV6-5 and TRBJ1-2; tentative D call: TRBD1 (5 bases). This CDR3 is built from 13 residues. Germline V CDR1 and CDR2: MNHEY, SVGAGI. The V and J ends lost 6 bases and 4 bases respectively, with 12 bases between them. CDR3 in DNA: TGTGCCAGCAGGACCACAGGTTCCTATGGCTACACCTTC. This translates into CASRTTGSYGYTF.

The genes are TRBV19 and TRBJ1-1; the match to TRBD1 covers 8 bases. After removal of 4 bases from V and 1 base from J, the junction contained 5 bases not matched to a gene. CDR3 length: 15 residues. CDR1 is LNHDA, CDR2 SQIVND, per germline (reference sequence). The CDR3 DNA follows: TGTGCCAGTAGTAGCAGGGGGCGTCAGAACACTGAAGCTTTCTTT. This translates into CASSSRGRQNTEAFF.

The gene calls are TRBV18 and TRBJ1-1; D possibly corresponds to TRBD1 (5 bases). V was trimmed by 0 bases and J by 0 bases, leaving 14 bases between them. This CDR3 region has 17 residues. Germline CDR1 is KGHSH and CDR2 is LQKENI. The CDR3 nucleotides read TGTGCCAGCTCACCACCTATCGCAGGGACCATGAACACTGAAGCTTTCTTT. It encodes CASSPPIAGTMNTEAFF. Full variable domain (outside the CDR3, taken from reference TRBV18 and TRBJ1-1): NAGVMQNPRHLVRRRGQEARLRCSPMKGHSHVYWYRQLPEEGLKFMVYLQKENIIDESGMPKERFSAEFPKEGPSILRIQQVVRGDSAAYFCASSPPIAGTMNTEAFFGQGTRLTVV.

The chain has TRBV28 and TRBJ2-7; perhaps TRBD2 as D (5 bases). Trimming left V 4 bases short and J 3 bases short, with 7 bases between. This CDR3 is 12 amino acids long. The V gene's germline CDR1 is MDHEN and CDR2 SYDVKM. CDR3 sequence reads: CASSSTSYEQYF. CDR3 sequence (DNA): TGTGCCAGCAGTTCAACTAGCTACGAGCAGTACTTC.

This clone was seen a handful of times. The J gene is TRBJ1-2, the V gene TRBV11-2; 8 bases align to TRBD1. The J segment lost 8 bases and the V segment lost 4 bases, leaving 6 bases of the junction unmatched. From germline, CDR1 is SGHAT and CDR2 FQNNGV. This CDR3 has 13 amino acids. For the CDR3, the DNA is TGTGCCAGCAGCTCCGGACAGGGTAAAGGCTACACCTTC. It specifies CASSSGQGKGYTF.

This sequence joins TRBV5-1 and TRBJ1-2; 8 nucleotides line up with TRBD1. The germline CDR1 and CDR2 sequences are SGHRS and YFSETQ. V gave up 0 bases and J gave up 8 bases; unmatched junction bases: 12. The CDR3 contains 16 residues. The CDR3 nucleotides read TGCGCCAGCAGCTTGGAAGGGGTTCCTGGACAGGGCGGCTACACCTTC. This sequence encodes CASSLEGVPGQGGYTF.

This chain links TRBV5-4 with TRBJ2-7; D is tentatively TRBD1 or TRBD2 (6 bases each). V lost 4 bases, J lost 5 bases, and 19 bases lay in between. This CDR3 has 15 amino acids. Per the germline V gene, CDR1 is SGHNT and CDR2 is YYREEE (reference sequence). The CDR3 sequence is CASSPRGAGGDEQYF. CDR3 nucleotides: TGTGCCAGCAGCCCGAGGGGGGCGGGTGGAGACGAGCAGTACTTC.

The chain has TRBV19 and TRBJ2-7; 7 nucleotides align to TRBD1. CDR1 and CDR2 from the germline V gene are LNHDA and SQIVND (reference sequence). The CDR3 totals 17 residues. Germline trimming cut 4 bases from V and 2 bases from J; bases unmatched to any gene: 14. The CDR3 reads CASSTLRQGLVPYEQYF. CDR3 DNA: TGTGCCAGTAGTACCCTCCGACAGGGTCTCGTACCCTACGAGCAGTACTTC.

CDR3 nucleotides: TGTGCCAGCAGCTTAGGGGTGGGGAACACTGAAGCTTTCTTT. This codes for CASSLGVGNTEAFF. V gene TRBV7-9 combines with J gene TRBJ1-1, with D hard to call. The V and J ends lost 1 base and 1 base respectively, with 7 bases between them. The germline CDR1 and CDR2 sequences are SEHNR and FQNEAQ (reference sequence). The CDR3 loop spans 14 amino acids.

V gene TRBV6-1 combines with J gene TRBJ1-5; a weak D match, TRBD1 (6 bases). CDR3 length equals 18 residues. The germline V gene has CDR1 MNHNS and CDR2 SASEGT. V lost 2 bases and J 0 bases, leaving 17 bases between the germline ends. The CDR3 is CASSERLQGIYSNQPQHF. As DNA, the CDR3 is TGTGCCAGCAGTGAAAGGTTGCAGGGGATTTATAGCAATCAGCCCCAGCATTTT.